These 9 T cell receptor beta chains were sequenced from one sample in a study of T-cell reconstitution after alpha-beta-depleted transplantation in children. This sample's TCRbeta library carried unique molecular identifier barcodes. In TCRdb, the PCR reads were re-called with MiXCR into one record per CDR3 protein. The data contain hundreds of thousands of distinct CDR3 sequences, roughly a tenth of them singletons. The sample was PBMCs, taken before TCRalphabeta/CD19-depleted stem cell transplant. The source of these receptors is a child aged 2 to 10 with inherited bone marrow failure, due to receive a stem cell transplant.

In its sample, this clonotype was seen many times. This rearrangement joins TRBV10-3 to TRBJ2-5; D is possibly TRBD2 (5 bases). From germline, CDR1 is ENHRY and CDR2 SYGVKD. The CDR3 is 12 amino acids. V lost 6 bases, J lost 3 bases, and 8 bases lay in between. The CDR3 reads CAISRDKETQYF. Written as DNA, the CDR3 is TGTGCCATCAGCCGGGATAAAGAGACCCAGTACTTC.

The V gene is TRBV6-2 or TRBV6-3, the J gene TRBJ2-1, with 10 nucleotides matching TRBD2. Germline CDR1 and CDR2: MNHEY and SVGEGT. With V trimmed by 1 base and J by 5 bases, 5 bases remained unmatched. The CDR3 runs 16 residues. The CDR3 coding sequence is TGTGCCAGCAGTTACTATGGACTAGCGGACCACAATGAGCAGTTCTTC. This gives the protein CASSYYGLADHNEQFF.

The chain joins TRBV11-2 to TRBJ2-1; no firm D call. V lost 6 bases to trimming and J lost 9 bases, with 15 bases between them. The germline CDR1 and CDR2 sequences are SGHAT and FQNNGV. This CDR3 region has 13 residues. The DNA of the CDR3 is TGTGCCAGCAGTTCCTTGGGCATCACTGAGCAGTTCTTC. As protein: CASSSLGITEQFF.

This clonotype was observed at least ten times. J is TRBJ2-3 and V is TRBV6-5, with D tentatively TRBD1 or TRBD2 (5 bases each). CDR3 length equals 19 residues. Germline V gene lookup returns CDR1 MNHEY and CDR2 SVGAGI. V was pared by 0 bases and J by 6 bases, with 25 bases between. CDR3 loop: CASSYSRESTGTPSDTQYF. The DNA for the CDR3 is TGTGCCAGCAGTTACTCGAGGGAAAGCACCGGGACCCCCAGTGATACGCAGTATTTT.

The V call is TRBV4-2, the J call TRBJ1-3; D unresolved. The germline CDR1 and CDR2 sequences are LGHNA and YNFKEQ. V lost 3 bases, J lost 0 bases, and 18 bases lay in between. This CDR3 comprises 18 residues. CDR3: CASSQFRRGTTSGNTIYF. The CDR3 nucleotides are TGTGCCAGCAGCCAGTTCCGCCGGGGAACCACCTCTGGAAACACCATATATTTT.

This clonotype was observed at least ten times. The chain is built from TRBV12-3 or TRBV12-4 and TRBJ2-1, with 7 bases lining up with TRBD2. V shed 0 bases and J 10 bases; nucleotides not matched to a gene: 3. The CDR3 runs 13 residues. CDR3 sequence (DNA): TGTGCCAGCAGTTTAGCGGGAGGGCAGGAGCAGTTCTTC. Protein: CASSLAGGQEQFF.

This clonotype was counted ten times or more. J is TRBJ2-1 and V is TRBV18; 11 bases align to TRBD2. V shed 4 bases, J shed 4 bases, and the junction held 9 bases outside the gene matches. The CDR3 spans 17 residues. The germline gives CDR1 KGHSH, CDR2 LQKENI. For the CDR3, the DNA is TGTGCCAGCTCACGAGGGACTAGCGGCGGTGGTTACAATGAGCAGTTCTTC. Protein sequence: CASSRGTSGGGYNEQFF.

This clonotype was seen only a few times. CDR3 nucleotide sequence: TGCGCCAGCAGCCGGCCGGAAGGGCGGGGGCAAGAGACCCAGTACTTC. Its translation is CASSRPEGRGQETQYF. The V and J genes are TRBV5-1 and TRBJ2-5; 7 bases are shared with TRBD2. From germline, CDR1 is SGHRS and CDR2 YFSETQ. Losses at the gene ends were 4 bases for V and 2 bases for J; bases not matched to a gene: 11. The CDR3 is made up of 16 amino acids.

This clonotype was seen ten or more times. This chain connects TRBV28 to TRBJ2-4; TRBD2 matches 8 bases. J gave up 13 bases and V 3 bases, and 14 bases lay outside the gene matches. Germline lookup yields CDR1 MDHEN and CDR2 SYDVKM. The CDR3 extends over 15 amino acids. The CDR3 spells CASSFVRPLGGEQYF. The CDR3 coding sequence is TGTGCCAGCAGTTTTGTCAGGCCCCTCGGGGGGGAGCAGTACTTC.